A single T cell receptor (beta chain) is shown here with its context. What it binds is not known. Sequencing was performed with immunoSEQ multiplex PCR; in TCRdb, only in-frame clones are kept and a portion is missing. Of under 85,000 clones listed, 85% to 95% are singletons. The sample belongs to a study of PD-L1 blockade in urothelial cancer. At the level of the study: Blood was subjected to analysis at 3 weeks (second dose) and 6 weeks following treatment start. General study points: Pretreatment TCR clonality in blood, when below the median, was predictive of better survival.

V lost 0 bases and J 3 bases, leaving 9 bases between the germline ends. Germline assignment: CDR1 SGHRS and CDR2 YFSETQ. CDR3 length: 14 residues. Time point defined: peripheral blood 6 weeks after treatment start. This sequence was found in an elderly woman with urothelial cancer. The chain is built from TRBV5-1 and TRBJ1-2, with D possibly being TRBD1 (6 bases). The sequencing used PBMCs, collected around atezolizumab (anti-PD-L1) treatment. The CDR3 protein is CASSLGGRDYGYTF. The CDR3 DNA sequence: TGCGCCAGCAGCTTGGGGGGGCGCGACTATGGCTACACCTTC.